A selection of T cell receptor beta chains follows, all from one sample in a study of T cell responses to AZD1222 COVID-19 vaccine. Using immunoSEQ multiplex PCR, the repertoire was profiled, and TCRdb retains in-frame clones only, with some absent. The sample contains around 140,000 clones, 80% to 90% of which appear only once. Material: peripheral blood, obtained on day 0 of AZD1222 vaccination. The receptors stem from an adult in good health. Each CDR3 is given without its conserved first and last residue. Fields, in order: V gene, CDR3 length, D gene, J gene, CDR3 protein. A D gene is named only where the DNA matches it firmly.

>TRBV4-2|17|TRBD2|TRBJ2-1
ASSQEGLAGGSGYNEQF
>TRBV4-3|12|.|TRBJ1-2
ASSQELAGDGYT
>TRBV4-3|15|TRBD1|TRBJ1-2
ASSLKPGQGPFYGYT
>TRBV6-5|13|TRBD1|TRBJ1-1
ASRPRTGRNTEAF
>TRBV27|16|.|TRBJ2-1
ASSWRDFRGGTLNEQF
>TRBV27|15|TRBD2|TRBJ2-1
ASSLRGTSGSYNEQF
>TRBV5-4|9|.|TRBJ1-1
ASGINTEAF
>TRBV29-1|12|.|TRBJ2-1
SAEGLGLGREQF
>TRBV4-1|14|.|TRBJ2-2
ASSQVKLTNTGELF
>TRBV27|14|.|TRBJ1-2
ASSRAGRRDNYGYT
>TRBV18|13|.|TRBJ2-1
ASSPPLGDNNEQF
>TRBV28|12|.|TRBJ1-1
ASSLVRPNTEAF
>TRBV20-1|8|.|TRBJ2-1
SAGYNEQF
>TRBV6-5|12|.|TRBJ1-1
ASSRDGTNTEAF
>TRBV11-2|11|.|TRBJ2-7
ASSLLLRQEQY